The 11 T cell receptor beta chains in this list originate from one sample, sequenced in a study of blood T cell repertoires in COVID-19. TCRdb keeps only in-frame clones here, not all; method: immunoSEQ multiplex PCR. The data show approximately 190,000 clones, around 83% seen once. Input material: peripheral blood. These receptors all stem from a woman aged 40 to 50 with acute or convalescent COVID-19.

CDR3 sequence (DNA): TGTGCCAGCAGCGACAGGGTAGGTCAGCCCCAGCATTTT. Protein product: CASSDRVGQPQHF. The chain has TRBV27 and TRBJ1-5, with TRBD1 matching 7 bases. Germline V gives CDR1 MNHEY, CDR2 SMNVEV (reference sequence). V was pared by 6 bases and J by 6 bases, with 5 bases of the junction left unmatched. This CDR3 region has 13 residues.

The count of this clone is one. The chain joins TRBV5-6 to TRBJ2-1; TRBD2 might be the D (8 bases). The V gene lost 7 bases and the J gene lost 7 bases, with 18 bases spanning the gap. The germline CDR1 and CDR2 sequences are SGHDT and YYEEEE. This CDR3 is 14 amino acids long. The CDR3 sequence: CASGHRGGRNEQFF. The CDR3 DNA is TGTGCCAGCGGACACAGGGGCGGGAGGAATGAGCAGTTCTTC. Variable domain in full (rest from reference TRBV5-6 and TRBJ2-1): DAGVTQSPTHLIKTRGQQVTLRCSPKSGHDTVSWYQQALGQGPQFIFQYYEEEERQRGNFPDRFSGHQFPNYSSELNVNALLLGDSALYLCASGHRGGRNEQFFGPGTRLTVL.

The chain combines TRBV6-6 with TRBJ2-7; the D gene is possibly TRBD2 (6 bases). The V gene's germline CDR1 is MNHNY and CDR2 SVGAGI (reference sequence). The CDR3 loop spans 14 amino acids. V was trimmed by 2 bases and J by 3 bases, leaving 11 bases between them. CDR3 loop: CASSYGGQGYEQYF. In nucleotides, the CDR3 is TGTGCCAGCAGTTACGGAGGGCAGGGCTACGAGCAGTACTTC.

The V gene is TRBV7-9, the J gene TRBJ1-3; tentative D call: TRBD1 (5 bases). The CDR3 extends over 17 amino acids. Germline V gene lookup returns CDR1 SEHNR and CDR2 FQNEAQ (reference sequence). V lost 1 base, J lost 0 bases, and 13 bases lay in between. CDR3 sequence: CASSLEGYPTSGNTIYF. The CDR3 coding sequence is TGTGCCAGCAGCTTAGAGGGGTATCCTACCTCTGGAAACACCATATATTTT.

V is TRBV11-3 and J is TRBJ2-2; D not certain. Germline V CDR1 and CDR2: SGHNT, YENEEA. Trimming pared 5 bases from V and 4 bases from J, leaving 8 bases between. This CDR3 contains 13 residues. Here the CDR3 DNA reads TGTGCCAGCAGCCGAGTTGGCACCGGGGAGCTGTTTTTT. Translated, it gives CASSRVGTGELFF.

The V and J genes are TRBV27 and TRBJ2-7, with D tentatively TRBD2 (6 bases). The germline V gene encodes CDR1 MNHEY and CDR2 SMNVEV (reference sequence). The CDR3 has 13 amino acids. V shed 8 bases and J shed 2 bases, with 13 bases lying between them. The chain's CDR3 is CASRGGLAYEQYF. In nucleotides, the CDR3 is TGTGCCAGCCGAGGAGGGCTAGCCTACGAGCAGTACTTC.

CDR3 in DNA: TGTGCCAGCAGCTTAGCGTGGACTAGCGGGGCCACAGATACGCAGTATTTT. Its translation: CASSLAWTSGATDTQYF. The V call is TRBV7-9, the J call TRBJ2-3; TRBD2 matches 12 bases. This CDR3 spans 17 amino acids. Germline values: CDR1 SEHNR, CDR2 FQNEAQ (reference sequence). The ends lost 0 bases at V and 2 bases at J; junction bases unmatched: 3.

The gene calls are TRBV5-4 and TRBJ2-7; tentatively, D is TRBD2 (6 bases). The CDR3 has 14 amino acids. V gave up 5 bases and J gave up 3 bases, with 15 bases separating them. Germline loops: CDR1 SGHNT, CDR2 YYREEE (reference sequence). The CDR3 is CASRSLVGSYEQYF. Written as DNA, the CDR3 is TGTGCCAGCAGGTCTCTTGTCGGGAGCTACGAGCAGTACTTC.

The rearrangement links TRBV2 to TRBJ1-5, with D possibly matching TRBD1 (5 bases). Germline lookup yields CDR1 SNHLY and CDR2 FYNNEI. The CDR3 length is 13 residues. With 1 base removed from V and 9 bases from J, the gap between germline ends came to 10 bases. The CDR3: CASSEGATGPQHF. In nucleotides, the CDR3 is TGTGCCAGCAGTGAAGGGGCAACAGGGCCCCAGCATTTT.

The rearrangement links TRBV19 to TRBJ2-1; TRBD2 matches 11 bases. CDR3 length equals 15 residues. Germline V gives CDR1 LNHDA, CDR2 SQIVND (reference sequence). V was pared by 8 bases and J by 8 bases, with 11 bases of the junction left unmatched. This CDR3 is CASAVLAGGSHEQFF. CDR3 DNA sequence: TGTGCCAGTGCAGTTCTAGCGGGAGGATCCCATGAGCAGTTCTTC. Using reference TRBV19 and TRBJ2-1 for the parts outside the CDR3, the full variable domain is DGGITQSPKYLFRKEGQNVTLSCEQNLNHDAMYWYRQDPGQGLRLIYYSQIVNDFQKGDIAEGYSVSREKKESFPLTVTSAQKNPTAFYLCASAVLAGGSHEQFFGPGTRLTVL.

This chain uses TRBV7-2 with TRBJ1-4, with TRBD1 as a possible D gene (5 bases). The CDR3 consists of 14 residues. Germline-derived CDR1 and CDR2 are SGHTA and FQGNSA. V lost 0 bases to trimming and J lost 4 bases, with 6 bases between them. Written as DNA, the CDR3 is TGTGCCAGCAGCTTAGCAGGGGTTAATGAAAAACTGTTTTTT. This codes for CASSLAGVNEKLFF.